This T cell receptor beta chain was sequenced for a study of CD4 T cells in relation to SARS-CoV-2 and coronaviruses. Across the whole study: After 10 days of antigen culture, PBMC TCR beta CDR3s were sequenced. No peptide or an HIV-1 Nef peptide pool served as negative control. Shared crossreactive spike epitopes were mapped to their HLA restriction.

From germline, CDR1 is MNHEY and CDR2 SVGAGI. The V end was cut by 6 bases, the J end by 8 bases, with 16 bases between. The CDR3 loop spans 13 amino acids. There are a few counts of this clone. Its antigen remains unidentified. The unexposed donors gave CD4+ T cells in about 2011-2019, prior to COVID-19. After about 10 days of culture, CD4+ T cells were isolated. Cells permitting, SARS-CoV-2 S/N and four cold-coronavirus spikes were tested on unexposed-donor CD4+ T cells. Sequencing used immunoSEQ multiplex PCR; TCRdb keeps in-frame clones, though not all of them. The repertoire holds about 15,000 clones, with around four fifths as singletons.

The sequenced sample was CD4+ T cells from PBMCs, cultured in vitro. This TCR derives from a human donor in good health. The rearrangement uses TRBV6-5 and TRBJ1-2; maybe TRBD1 (5 bases). The CDR3 sequence is CASRPLGTRGYTF. The DNA for the CDR3 is TGTGCCAGCAGACCCCTGGGGACGCGGGGCTACACCTTC.